This T cell receptor beta chain derives from a study of T-cell memory formation after mild COVID-19. MiXCR was run by TCRdb on the 5' RACE reads, yielding one entry per CDR3 protein. The repertoire holds nearly 250,000 distinct CDR3 sequences, 15% to 17% seen once, with 2.1% in the top ten. The CDR3 covers 15 residues. V was pared by 2 bases and J by 0 bases, with 8 bases between. The germline gives CDR1 SGHTA, CDR2 FQGNSA. V and J are TRBV7-2 and TRBJ2-1, with a possible D match to TRBD2 (5 bases). The TCR sequence derives from an adult woman who had mild COVID-19 (a few samples of this study predate the infection). Cell type and time point are not known. Sequenced material: PBMCs or a T cell subset sorted from them (not recorded which). As DNA, the CDR3 is TGTGCCAGCAGCTTACCGGCGGGCTCCTACAATGAGCAGTTCTTC. Amino acid sequence: CASSLPAGSYNEQFF.